Reported below is one TCR beta chain. Its specificity is not known. The entry originates in a study of PD-1 blockade in classical Hodgkin lymphoma. Across the whole study: The nivolumab dose that patients received was 3 mg/kg, given intravenously every 2 weeks.

Each and every patient relapsed after autologous stem cell transplantation, and patients got differing brentuximab vedotin exposure. The best responses consisted of complete response, partial response or progressive disease. The CDR3 has 15 residues. Germline CDR1 reads SNHLY; CDR2 reads FYNNEI. The V and J ends lost 4 bases and 4 bases, in that order; junction bases with no gene match: 8. Generated by immunoSEQ multiplex PCR, the TCRdb table keeps only in-frame clones and is missing some. Of about 28,000 clones detected, approximately 82% appear once; the ten largest clones hold around 23%. Whole-study results and caveats: The authors excluded patients who started nivolumab under 1 year after ASCT.

The TCR comes from a human donor with classical Hodgkin lymphoma. Sequencing was performed on peripheral blood mononuclear cells (PBMCs), taken before the second cycle of nivolumab. The chain couples TRBV2 to TRBJ1-1; 8 nucleotides agree with TRBD1. The DNA for the CDR3 is TGTGCCAGCAGTGGGCGACAGGGGTGGGTCACTGAAGCTTTCTTT. Its translation: CASSGRQGWVTEAFF.